This TCR beta chain stems from a study of regulatory and conventional T cells in RAG deficiency. Study-wide findings and caveats: Treg unique TCR beta sequences were about 110-fold fewer in Omenn syndrome and CID/AS patients than controls. In Omenn syndrome, Treg and Tconv repertoires overlapped >85%. These Omenn syndrome Treg sorts may hold peripherally activated cells instead.

Genomic DNA came from blood conventional CD4+ T cells gated CD25-low CD127-high. Note on this clone: The antigen remains unidentified.

The repertoire was sequenced with immunoSEQ multiplex PCR; TCRdb's copy has only in-frame clones and lacks some. The repertoire holds fewer than 30,000 clones, with 90% to 95% as singletons. The CDR3 runs to 15 residues. Germline CDR1 and CDR2: WNHNN and SYGVQD (reference sequence). The V segment lost 5 bases and the J segment 0 bases; nucleotides outside the gene matches: 6. These same records also appear under a second study, on regulatory T cells. This second study notes: The primer mix had 52 TRBV and 13 TRBJ primers. Regulatory T cells showed the strongest V-J pair restriction and V/J gene skewing among patient repertoires.

The receptor comes from a human donor in good health. The J gene is TRBJ1-1, the V gene TRBV10-1; TRBD1 aligns across 7 bases. Sequencing used CD25- CD4+ T cells sorted from blood. Written as DNA, the CDR3 is TGCGCCAGCAGTCCCCGGACAGGCATGAACACTGAAGCTTTCTTT. Residues: CASSPRTGMNTEAFF.